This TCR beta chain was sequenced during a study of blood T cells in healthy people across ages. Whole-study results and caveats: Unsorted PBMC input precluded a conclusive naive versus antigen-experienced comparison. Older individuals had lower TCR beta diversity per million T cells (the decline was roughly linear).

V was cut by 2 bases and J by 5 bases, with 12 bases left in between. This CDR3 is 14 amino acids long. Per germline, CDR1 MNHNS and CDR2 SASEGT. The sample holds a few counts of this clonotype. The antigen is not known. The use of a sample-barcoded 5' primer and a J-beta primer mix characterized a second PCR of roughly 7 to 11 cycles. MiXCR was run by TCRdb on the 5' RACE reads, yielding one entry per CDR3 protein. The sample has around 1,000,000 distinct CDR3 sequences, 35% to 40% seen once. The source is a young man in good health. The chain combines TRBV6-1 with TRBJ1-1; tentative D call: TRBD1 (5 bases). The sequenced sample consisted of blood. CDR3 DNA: TGTGCCAGCAGTGAATCGGGGGAATGGACTGAAGCTTTCTTT. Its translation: CASSESGEWTEAFF.